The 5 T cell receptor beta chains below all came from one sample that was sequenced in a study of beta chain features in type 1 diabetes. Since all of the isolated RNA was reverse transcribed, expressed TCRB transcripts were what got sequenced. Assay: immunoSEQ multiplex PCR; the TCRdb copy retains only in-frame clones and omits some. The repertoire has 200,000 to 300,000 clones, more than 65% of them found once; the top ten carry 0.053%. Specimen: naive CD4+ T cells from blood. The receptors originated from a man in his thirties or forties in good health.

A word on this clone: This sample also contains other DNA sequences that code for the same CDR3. CDR3 region: CASSLDTDTQYF. The CDR3 DNA reads TGCGCCAGCAGCTTGGATACAGATACGCAGTATTTT. The V and J genes are TRBV5-1 and TRBJ2-3; D is ambiguous. V was trimmed by 0 bases and J by 3 bases, leaving 2 bases between them. CDR1 and CDR2 from the germline V gene are SGHRS and YFSETQ. The CDR3 covers 12 residues.

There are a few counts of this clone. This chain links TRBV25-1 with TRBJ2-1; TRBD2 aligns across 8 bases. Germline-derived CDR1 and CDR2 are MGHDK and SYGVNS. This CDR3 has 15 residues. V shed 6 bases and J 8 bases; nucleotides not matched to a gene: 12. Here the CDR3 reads CASSGLGGGKDEQFF. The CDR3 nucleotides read TGTGCCAGCAGCGGGCTTGGCGGGGGGAAGGATGAGCAGTTCTTC.

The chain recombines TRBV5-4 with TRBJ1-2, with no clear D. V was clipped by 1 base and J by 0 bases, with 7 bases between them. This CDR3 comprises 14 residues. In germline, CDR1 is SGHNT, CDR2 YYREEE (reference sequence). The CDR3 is CASSLTGTNYGYTF. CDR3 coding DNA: TGTGCCAGCAGCTTGACCGGGACTAACTATGGCTACACCTTC.

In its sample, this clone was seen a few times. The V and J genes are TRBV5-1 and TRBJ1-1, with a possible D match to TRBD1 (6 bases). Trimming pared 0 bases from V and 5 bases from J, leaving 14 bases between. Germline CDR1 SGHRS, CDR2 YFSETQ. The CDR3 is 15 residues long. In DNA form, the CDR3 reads TGCGCCAGCAGCTTGGCACAGGGAGGATGGACTGAAGCTTTCTTT. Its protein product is CASSLAQGGWTEAFF. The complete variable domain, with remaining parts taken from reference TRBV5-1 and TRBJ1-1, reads KAGVTQTPRYLIKTRGQQVTLSCSPISGHRSVSWYQQTPGQGLQFLFEYFSETQRNKGNFPGRFSGRQFSNSRSEMNVSTLELGDSALYLCASSLAQGGWTEAFFGQGTRLTVV.

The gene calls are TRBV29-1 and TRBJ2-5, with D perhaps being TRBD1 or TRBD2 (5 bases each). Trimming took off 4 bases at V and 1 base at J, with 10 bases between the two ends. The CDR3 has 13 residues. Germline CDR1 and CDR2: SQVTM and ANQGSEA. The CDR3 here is CSVGDVTQETQYF. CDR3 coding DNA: TGCAGCGTTGGGGACGTTACCCAAGAGACCCAGTACTTC.